This TCR beta chain was identified in a study of beta chain features in type 1 diabetes. Looking at the study overall: Patients did not differ from healthy donors in age, gender or cell yield. All samples together contributed around 98,000,000 sorted cells for examination.

Every bit of the isolated RNA underwent reverse transcription, so sequencing read expressed TCRB transcripts. Clones were read by immunoSEQ multiplex PCR, and TCRdb kept only the in-frame ones, dropping some. The table includes fewer than 350,000 clones, 14% to 15% detected once. Points on this clone: No antigen is known for it.

Findings of the study overall: Among all four CD4+ subsets, Type 1 diabetes patients had TCRB CDR3s that were moderately but significantly shorter.

CDR1 is SGHAT, CDR2 FQNNGV, per germline. Between the trimmed V and J ends, which lost 4 bases and 5 bases, there was a span of 15 bases. This CDR3 comprises 14 residues. Sequenced material: naive CD4+ T cells from blood. The origin of this receptor is a man in his late teens or twenties with type 1 diabetes. This chain links TRBV11-2 with TRBJ2-7; a possible D gene is TRBD1 (6 bases). CDR3 nucleotide sequence: TGTGCCAGCAGCTACCTCGACAGGATACACGAGCAGTACTTC. This sequence encodes CASSYLDRIHEQYF. The whole variable domain, filled in from reference TRBV11-2 and TRBJ2-7, reads EAGVAQSPRYKIIEKRQSVAFWCNPISGHATLYWYQQILGQGPKLLIQFQNNGVVDDSQLPKDRFSAERLKGVDSTLKIQPAKLEDSAVYLCASSYLDRIHEQYFGPGTRLTVT.